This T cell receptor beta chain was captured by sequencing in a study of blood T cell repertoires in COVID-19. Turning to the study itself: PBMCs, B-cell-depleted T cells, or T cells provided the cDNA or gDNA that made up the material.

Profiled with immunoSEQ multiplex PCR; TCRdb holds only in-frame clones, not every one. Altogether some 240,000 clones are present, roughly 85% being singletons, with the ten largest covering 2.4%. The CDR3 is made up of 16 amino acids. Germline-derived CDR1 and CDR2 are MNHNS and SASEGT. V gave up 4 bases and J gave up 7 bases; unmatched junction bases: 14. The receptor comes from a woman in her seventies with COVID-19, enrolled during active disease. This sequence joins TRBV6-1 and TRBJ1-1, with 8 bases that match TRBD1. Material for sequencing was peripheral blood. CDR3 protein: CASSVGGDRSPDEAFF. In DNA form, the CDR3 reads TGTGCCAGCAGTGTGGGTGGGGACAGGAGCCCCGATGAAGCTTTCTTT.